This note documents a single T cell receptor (beta chain) sequence. The data derive from a study of blood T cell repertoires in COVID-19. The wider study: The cDNA or gDNA used as material had been derived from T cells, B-cell-depleted T cells, or PBMCs.

In the source study's methods: Reference gene primer amplification yielded estimated nucleated cell counts. Only in-frame clones appear in the TCRdb table, and some are missing; sequencing was by immunoSEQ multiplex PCR. Clone size and the V and J calls come from that table; the DNA yielded D and trimming. The repertoire consists of more than 300,000 clones, with roughly 90% occurring once and the leading ten covering under 6.5%. This clonotype was sampled from a man aged 18-30 years who had recovered from COVID-19. The sequencing sample was made of peripheral blood.

The CDR3 reads CASSPQTGSGEGYTF. The CDR3 DNA reads as TGCGCCAGCAGCCCCCAGACAGGTAGTGGGGAAGGCTACACCTTC. The chain joins TRBV5-1 to TRBJ1-2, with D possibly matching TRBD1 (6 bases). Germline V gives CDR1 SGHRS, CDR2 YFSETQ. The CDR3 totals 15 residues. V was shortened by 4 bases and J by 8 bases, with 21 bases between the two germline ends.